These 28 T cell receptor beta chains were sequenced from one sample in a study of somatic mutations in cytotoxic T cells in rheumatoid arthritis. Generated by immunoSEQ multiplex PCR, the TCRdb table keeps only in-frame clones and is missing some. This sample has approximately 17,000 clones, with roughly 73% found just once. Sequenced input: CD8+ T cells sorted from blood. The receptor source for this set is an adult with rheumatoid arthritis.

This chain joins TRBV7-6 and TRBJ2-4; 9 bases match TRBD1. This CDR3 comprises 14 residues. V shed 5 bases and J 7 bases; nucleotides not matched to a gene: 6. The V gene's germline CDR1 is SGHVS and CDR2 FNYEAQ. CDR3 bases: TGTGCCAGCAGCCCCCGGGACAGGGAGAACATTCAGTACTTC. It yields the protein CASSPRDRENIQYF.

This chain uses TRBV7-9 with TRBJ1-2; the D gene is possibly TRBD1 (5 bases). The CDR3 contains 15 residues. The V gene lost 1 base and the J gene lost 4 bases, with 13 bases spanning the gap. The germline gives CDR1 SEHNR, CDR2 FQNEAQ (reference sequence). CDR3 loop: CASSLVGVDSYGYTF. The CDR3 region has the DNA TGTGCCAGCAGCTTAGTCGGCGTCGACAGCTATGGCTACACCTTC.

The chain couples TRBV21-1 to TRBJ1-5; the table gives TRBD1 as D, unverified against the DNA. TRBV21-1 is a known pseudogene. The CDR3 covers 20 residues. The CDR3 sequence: CASSKAWGQGPYPSNQPQHF. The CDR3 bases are TGTGCCAGCAGCAAAGCGTGGGGACAGGGTCCCTATCCGAGCAATCAGCCCCAGCATTTT.

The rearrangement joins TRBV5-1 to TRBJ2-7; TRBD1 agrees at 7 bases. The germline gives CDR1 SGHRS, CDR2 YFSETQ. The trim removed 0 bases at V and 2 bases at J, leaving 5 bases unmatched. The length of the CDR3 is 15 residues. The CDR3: CASSLGQGEPYEQYF. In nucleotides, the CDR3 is TGCGCCAGCAGCTTGGGACAGGGTGAACCCTACGAGCAGTACTTC.

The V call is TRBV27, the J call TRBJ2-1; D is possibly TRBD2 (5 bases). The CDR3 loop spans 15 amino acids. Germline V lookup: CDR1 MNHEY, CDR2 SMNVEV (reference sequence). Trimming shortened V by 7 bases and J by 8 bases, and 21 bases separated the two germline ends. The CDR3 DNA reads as TGTGCCAGCACCTCCGTTCCCCCCGGACTCTATGAGCAGTTCTTC. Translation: CASTSVPPGLYEQFF.

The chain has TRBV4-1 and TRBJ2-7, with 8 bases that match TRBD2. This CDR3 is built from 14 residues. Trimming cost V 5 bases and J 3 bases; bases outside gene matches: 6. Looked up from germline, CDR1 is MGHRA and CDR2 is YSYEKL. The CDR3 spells CASSTTRGGYEQYF. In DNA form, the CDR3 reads TGCGCCAGCAGCACTACTCGGGGGGGCTACGAGCAGTACTTC.

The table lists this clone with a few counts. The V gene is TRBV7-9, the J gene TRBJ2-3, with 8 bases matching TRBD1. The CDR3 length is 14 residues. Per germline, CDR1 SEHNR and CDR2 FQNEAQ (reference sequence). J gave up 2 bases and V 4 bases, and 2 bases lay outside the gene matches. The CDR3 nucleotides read TGTGCCAGCAGCTCGACAGGGGACACAGATACGCAGTATTTT. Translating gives CASSSTGDTDTQYF.

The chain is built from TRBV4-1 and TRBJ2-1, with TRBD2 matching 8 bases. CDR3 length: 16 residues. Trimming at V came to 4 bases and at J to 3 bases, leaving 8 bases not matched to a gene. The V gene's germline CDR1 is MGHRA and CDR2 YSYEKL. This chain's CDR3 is CASSPVAGGGYNEQFF. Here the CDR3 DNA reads TGCGCCAGCAGCCCGGTGGCGGGAGGAGGCTACAATGAGCAGTTCTTC.

This CDR3 reads CASSLSSYEQYF. CDR3 nucleotides: TGTGCCAGCAGCCTTAGCTCCTACGAGCAGTACTTC. The chain joins TRBV7-9 to TRBJ2-7; D uncertain. The V end lost 5 bases, the J end lost 0 bases, and 5 bases lay between the germline ends. CDR3 size: 12 residues. The germline V gene encodes CDR1 SEHNR and CDR2 FQNEAQ (reference sequence).

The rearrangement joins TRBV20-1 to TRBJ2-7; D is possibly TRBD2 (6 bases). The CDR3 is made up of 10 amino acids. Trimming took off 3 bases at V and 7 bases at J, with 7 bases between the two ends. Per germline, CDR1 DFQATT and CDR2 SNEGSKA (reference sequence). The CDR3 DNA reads TGCAGTGCTAGGGAGGGGGAGCAGTACTTC. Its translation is CSAREGEQYF.

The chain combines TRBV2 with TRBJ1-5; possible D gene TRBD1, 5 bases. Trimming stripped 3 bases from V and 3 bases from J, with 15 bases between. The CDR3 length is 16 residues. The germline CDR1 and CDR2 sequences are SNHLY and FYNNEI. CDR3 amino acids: CASSDGHRIINQPQHF. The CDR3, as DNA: TGTGCCAGCAGTGATGGCCACAGGATAATCAATCAGCCCCAGCATTTT.

In DNA, the CDR3 is TGTGCCTGGAGTGTACTCGGGAATTCCTACGAGCAGTACTTC. Translating gives CAWSVLGNSYEQYF. The V call is TRBV30, the J call TRBJ2-7; TRBD2 is a possible D gene (5 bases). The CDR3 extends over 14 amino acids. Germline CDR1 reads GTSNPN; CDR2 reads SVGIG (reference sequence). V was pared by 0 bases and J by 1 base, with 10 bases between.

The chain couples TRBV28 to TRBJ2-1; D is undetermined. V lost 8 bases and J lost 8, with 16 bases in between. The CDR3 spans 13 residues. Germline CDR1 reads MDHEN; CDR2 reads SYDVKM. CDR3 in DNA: TGTGCCAGCCTTAGGGCAGGTGGGTATGAGCAGTTCTTC. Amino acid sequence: CASLRAGGYEQFF.

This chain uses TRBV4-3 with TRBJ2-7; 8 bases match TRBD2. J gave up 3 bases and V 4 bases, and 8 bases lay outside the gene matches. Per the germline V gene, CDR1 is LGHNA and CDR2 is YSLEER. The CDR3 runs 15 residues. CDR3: CASSPGAGTSYEQYF. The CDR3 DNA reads TGCGCCAGCAGCCCTGGGGCAGGGACTAGCTACGAGCAGTACTTC.

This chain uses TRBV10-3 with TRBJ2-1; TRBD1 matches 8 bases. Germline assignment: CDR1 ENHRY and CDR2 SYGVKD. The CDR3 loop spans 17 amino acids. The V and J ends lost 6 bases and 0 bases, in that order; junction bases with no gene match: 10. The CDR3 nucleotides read TGTGCCATCAGCCCCAGGGGGCAGAATTACTCCTACAATGAGCAGTTCTTC. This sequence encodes CAISPRGQNYSYNEQFF.

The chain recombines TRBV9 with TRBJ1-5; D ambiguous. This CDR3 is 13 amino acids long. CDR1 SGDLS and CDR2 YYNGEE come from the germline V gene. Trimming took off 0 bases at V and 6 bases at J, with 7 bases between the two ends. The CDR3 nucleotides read TGTGCCAGCAGCGTAGTACCGGGTCAGCCCCAGCATTTT. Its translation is CASSVVPGQPQHF.

This CDR3 reads CASSLYGRQLLPYEQYF. CDR3 coding DNA: TGTGCCAGCAGTTTATATGGCCGACAGCTCCTACCCTACGAGCAGTACTTC. The chain recombines TRBV27 with TRBJ2-7; D is perhaps TRBD1 (5 bases). The CDR3 runs 17 residues. CDR1 is MNHEY, CDR2 SMNVEV, per germline (reference sequence). Trimming cost V 1 base and J 2 bases, with 18 bases left between them.

CDR3 DNA: TGTGCCAGCAGTGAAGACAGTTATAGCAATCAGCCCCAGCATTTT. As protein: CASSEDSYSNQPQHF. This chain connects TRBV2 to TRBJ1-5; D not resolved. Trimming removed 1 base from V and 0 bases from J, with 7 bases in between. This CDR3 is 15 amino acids long. Germline-derived CDR1 and CDR2 are SNHLY and FYNNEI.

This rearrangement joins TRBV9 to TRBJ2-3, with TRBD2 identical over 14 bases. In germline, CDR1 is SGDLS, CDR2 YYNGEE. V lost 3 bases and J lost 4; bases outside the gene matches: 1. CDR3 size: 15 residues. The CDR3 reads CASSETSGRADTQYF. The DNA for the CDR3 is TGTGCCAGCAGCGAGACTAGCGGGAGGGCAGATACGCAGTATTTT.

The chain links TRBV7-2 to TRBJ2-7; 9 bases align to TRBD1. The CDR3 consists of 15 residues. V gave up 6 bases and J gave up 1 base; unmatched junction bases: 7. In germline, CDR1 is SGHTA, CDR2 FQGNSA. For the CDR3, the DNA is TGTGCCAGCAGTACAGGGGGCAGTTCATCCTACGAGCAGTACTTC. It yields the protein CASSTGGSSSYEQYF.

The CDR3 sequence: CASSPLVGLNTEAFF. The DNA of the CDR3 is TGTGCCAGCTCACCACTCGTAGGGCTGAACACTGAAGCTTTCTTT. The chain has TRBV18 and TRBJ1-1; D unresolved. The CDR3 covers 15 residues. Deletions cut 1 base from V and 0 bases from J, with 9 bases between. Germline CDR1 and CDR2: KGHSH and LQKENI.

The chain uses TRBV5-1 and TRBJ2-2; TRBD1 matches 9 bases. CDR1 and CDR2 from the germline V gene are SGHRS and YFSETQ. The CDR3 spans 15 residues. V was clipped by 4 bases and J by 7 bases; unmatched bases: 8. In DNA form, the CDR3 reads TGCGCCAGCAGCCTTGGACAGGGGACAGGCGGGGAGCTGTTTTTT. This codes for CASSLGQGTGGELFF. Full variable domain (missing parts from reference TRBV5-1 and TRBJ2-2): KAGVTQTPRYLIKTRGQQVTLSCSPISGHRSVSWYQQTPGQGLQFLFEYFSETQRNKGNFPGRFSGRQFSNSRSEMNVSTLELGDSALYLCASSLGQGTGGELFFGEGSRLTVL.

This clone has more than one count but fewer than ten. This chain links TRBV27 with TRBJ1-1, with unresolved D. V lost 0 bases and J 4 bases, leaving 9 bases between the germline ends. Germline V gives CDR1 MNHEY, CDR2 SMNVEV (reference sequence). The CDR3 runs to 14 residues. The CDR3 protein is CASSLSGLGTEAFF. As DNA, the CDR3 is TGTGCCAGCAGTTTATCCGGGTTGGGCACTGAAGCTTTCTTT.

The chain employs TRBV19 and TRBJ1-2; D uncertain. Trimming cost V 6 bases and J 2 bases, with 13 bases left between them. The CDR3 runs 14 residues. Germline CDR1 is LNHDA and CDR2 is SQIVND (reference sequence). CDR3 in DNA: TGTGCCAGTAGCCCCCCCTGGGGAAACTATGGCTACACCTTC. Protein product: CASSPPWGNYGYTF.

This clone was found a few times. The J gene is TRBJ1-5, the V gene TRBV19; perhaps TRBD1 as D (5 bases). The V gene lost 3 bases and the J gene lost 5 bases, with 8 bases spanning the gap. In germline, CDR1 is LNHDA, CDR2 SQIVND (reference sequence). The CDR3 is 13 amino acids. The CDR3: CASSILRDQPQHF. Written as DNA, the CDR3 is TGTGCCAGTAGTATTCTCAGGGATCAGCCCCAGCATTTT.

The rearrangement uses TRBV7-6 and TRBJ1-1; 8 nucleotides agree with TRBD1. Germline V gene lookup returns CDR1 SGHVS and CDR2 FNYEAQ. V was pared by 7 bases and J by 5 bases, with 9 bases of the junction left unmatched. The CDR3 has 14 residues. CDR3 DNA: TGTGCCAGCACCCGGACAGGGATGTTTACTGAAGCTTTCTTT. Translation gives CASTRTGMFTEAFF.

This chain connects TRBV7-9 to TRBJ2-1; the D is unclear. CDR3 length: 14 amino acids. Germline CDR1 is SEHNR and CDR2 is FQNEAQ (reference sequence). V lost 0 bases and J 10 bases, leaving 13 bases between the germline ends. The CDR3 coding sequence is TGTGCCAGCAGCTTAGCTGGATTAGCAGCCGAGCAGTTCTTC. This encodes CASSLAGLAAEQFF.

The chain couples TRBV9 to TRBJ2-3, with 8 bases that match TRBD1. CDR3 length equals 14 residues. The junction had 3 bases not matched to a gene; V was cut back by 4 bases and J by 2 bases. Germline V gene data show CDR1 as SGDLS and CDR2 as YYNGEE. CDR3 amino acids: CASSSDRVTDTQYF. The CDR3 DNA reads TGTGCCAGCAGCTCGGACAGGGTCACAGATACGCAGTATTTT.